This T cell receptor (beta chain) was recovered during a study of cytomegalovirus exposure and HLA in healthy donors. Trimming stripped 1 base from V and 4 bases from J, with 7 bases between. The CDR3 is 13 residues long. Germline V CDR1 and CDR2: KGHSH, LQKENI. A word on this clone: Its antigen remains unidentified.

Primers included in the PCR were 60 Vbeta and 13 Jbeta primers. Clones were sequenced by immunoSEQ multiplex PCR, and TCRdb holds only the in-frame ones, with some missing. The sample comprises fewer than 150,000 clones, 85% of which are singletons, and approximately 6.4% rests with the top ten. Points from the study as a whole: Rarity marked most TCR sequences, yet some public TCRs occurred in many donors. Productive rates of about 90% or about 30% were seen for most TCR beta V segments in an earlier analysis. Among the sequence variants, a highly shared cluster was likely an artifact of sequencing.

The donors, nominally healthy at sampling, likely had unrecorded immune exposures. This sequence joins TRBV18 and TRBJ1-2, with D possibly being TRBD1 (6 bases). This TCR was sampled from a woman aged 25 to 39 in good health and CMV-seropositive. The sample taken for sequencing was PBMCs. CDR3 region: CASSPLGAYGYTF. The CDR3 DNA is TGTGCCAGCTCACCACTGGGGGCCTATGGCTACACCTTC.